The 5 T cell receptor beta chains presented below share a single source sample, sequenced in a study of human T cells and chemical hapten exposure (dated by TCRdb to about 2021). Explained via the paper, the time point label denotes: patch test 2, 6 weeks after DPC sensitization. Explained via the paper, the treatment or condition label denotes: therapeutic diphenylcyclopropenone sensitization with weekly scalp DPC. Library preparation was by RACE. This sample was sequenced with a NextSeq 500. Starting from the raw public reads, TCRdb applied fastp trimming at Q25, assembled clones with MiXCR and retained in-frame beta chains. Under each unique CDR3 protein, matching rows form one entry showing the most common genes and DNA. This sample holds about 84,000 distinct CDR3 sequences; more than 9% were observed only once. Less than 6.5% of the sample is in the top ten clones. The sample in question was whole blood, obtained in connection with sensitization to the hapten diphenylcyclopropenone (DPC). Receptors were obtained from a woman between 50 and 59 years old with alopecia areata. Some clones in this sample may be carry-over from other donors' samples.

The sample holds many counts of this clonotype. The V gene is TRBV6-6, the J gene TRBJ2-3; D not certain. The CDR3 extends over 14 amino acids. The germline V and J ends were trimmed by 6 bases and 1 base, with 11 bases remaining between them. Germline CDR1 reads MNHNY; CDR2 reads SVGAGI (reference sequence). The CDR3 reads CASRYTLGTDTQYF. The DNA for the CDR3 is TGTGCCAGCAGATACACCTTAGGCACAGATACGCAGTATTTT.

This clonotype was found many times. This chain links TRBV5-4 with TRBJ2-3; 10 bases agree with TRBD2. Trimming at V came to 4 bases and at J to 6 bases, leaving 11 bases not matched to a gene. Germline CDR1 reads SGHNT; CDR2 reads YYREEE (reference sequence). The CDR3 sequence is 16 residues long. The CDR3 bases are TGTGCCAGCAGCCCGAGACTAGCGGGCAGGGTTGATACGCAGTATTTT. This encodes CASSPRLAGRVDTQYF. Filled out from reference TRBV5-4 and TRBJ2-3, the complete variable domain reads ETGVTQSPTHLIKTRGQQVTLRCSSQSGHNTVSWYQQALGQGPQFIFQYYREEENGRGNFPPRFSGLQFPNYSSELNVNALELDDSALYLCASSPRLAGRVDTQYFGPGTRLTVL.

The table lists this clonotype with a few counts. J is TRBJ1-6 and V is TRBV5-1; D remains ambiguous. The CDR3 contains 14 residues. Germline V CDR1 and CDR2: SGHRS, YFSETQ. Trimming left V 2 bases short and J 8 bases short, with 11 bases between. The CDR3 protein is CASSLSSGDSPLHF. The CDR3 DNA sequence: TGCGCCAGCAGCTTATCCTCGGGAGATTCACCCCTCCACTTT.

With regard to this clonotype: A much larger clone is a single base away; this may be a read error. The chain joins TRBV5-5 to TRBJ1-1; the D is unclear. Germline loops: CDR1 SGHKS, CDR2 YYEKEE (reference sequence). Trimming pared 0 bases from V and 3 bases from J, leaving 9 bases between. This CDR3 region has 14 residues. The CDR3 DNA sequence: TGTGCCAGCAGCTTGGTACTGGGAGACACTGAAGCTTTCTTT. This translates into CASSLVLGDTEAFF.

This clonotype occurred many times. The chain has TRBV7-7 and TRBJ2-1; D is unclear. Germline V gene sequence: CDR1 SSHAT, CDR2 FNYEAQ (reference sequence). This CDR3 contains 15 residues. V lost 3 bases, J lost 0 bases, and 9 bases lay in between. CDR3 nucleotide sequence: TGTGCCAGCAGCTTGACCCTAAGCTCCTACAATGAGCAGTTCTTC. Its protein product is CASSLTLSSYNEQFF. Together with reference TRBV7-7 and TRBJ2-1, the CDR3 gives the full variable domain: GAGVSQSPRYKVTKRGQDVTLRCDPISSHATLYWYQQALGQGPEFLTYFNYEAQPDKSGLPSDRFSAERPEGSISTLTIQRTEQRDSAMYRCASSLTLSSYNEQFFGPGTRLTVL.